This TCR beta chain derives from a study of cytomegalovirus exposure and HLA in healthy donors (dated by TCRdb to 2016 to 2017). For the wider study: In an earlier analysis of approximately 500 of the donors, around 300 Gb of sequence data and roughly 100 million unique TCR beta sequences from roughly 200 million T cells were reported. Because of strong linkage in the cohort, four or five DR-DQ haplotypes were treated as single units for association and clustering. Of the roughly 430 genotyped donors, 65% to 90% fell in the genetic ancestry cluster associated with self-reported Caucasian donors. Donor age, sex, ethnicity and CMV serostatus were collected together with the repertoire data. The study combined high-throughput TCR immunosequencing, statistical association of individual TCRs with disease status, and machine learning to predict cytomegalovirus infection status. Both class I and class II loci were covered by HLA typing, at four-digit resolution. A separate validation cohort of roughly 120 different subjects was used in addition to the 666-subject first cohort. The study aimed to test whether signatures of past pathogen exposure could be identified by cataloging public T cell receptors. The T cell repertoires of under 750 subjects were profiled by immunosequencing and related to cytomegalovirus serostatus. About 310 gigabases of sequencing data and tens of millions of unique TCR sequences were included in an early release covering about 700 HLA-typed donors. A later genetic analysis took genome-wide SNP genotypes for about 65% of the 666 donors and used that subset as a discovery cohort. The number of donors typed differed by locus, with about 620-630 for A, B, C, DRB1 and DQB1, around 520 for DQA1, 600 to 610 for DPA1, and around 430 for DPB1. A later analysis re-analyzed previously published TCR beta repertoires from hundreds of donors and added high-resolution HLA genotyping to study TCR occurrence patterns. Rather than using new phenotypic data, the later analysis identified candidate immune exposures from TCR beta sequences and from how often those sequences occurred across donors. To decide whether each TCR beta V gene segment behaved as functional or pseudogenic, an earlier analysis of nearly 600 of the donors relied on high-throughput TCR beta sequencing. All discovery cohort repertoires had been generated using a single sequencing platform. Among roughly 400 genotyped donors of the cohort, an average of around 240,000 unique TCR beta nucleotide sequences was sequenced per donor, of which approximately 19% were non-productive. Broader findings and caveats from the paper: A later analysis found that TCR association rates varied across HLA loci, with DRB1 alleles showing the most associated TCRs and HLA-C alleles the fewest. Only TCR beta chains were sequenced in this cohort, and the absence of alpha or paired-chain data limited detectable features. When HLA alleles, especially DR and DQ, strongly co-occurred, attributing TCR associations to individual alleles was difficult. CMV serostatus was the only immune exposure information available for the cohort. According to the authors, the approach could potentially be generalized to other disease states and immunological phenotypes. Correlated functional status among segregating V segments might reflect linkage disequilibrium, but an unknown experimental factor could not be ruled out. Because the 87-base-pair reads could not distinguish some IMGT-functional V segments, including TRBV6-2 and TRBV6-3, those segments were excluded. A later analysis found that most CMV-associated TCR beta chains appeared HLA-restricted, with HLA associations seemingly driven largely by CMV exposure. At a false discovery rate of 0.05, a later analysis linked around 15,000 TCR beta sequences to specific HLA alleles. A later genetic analysis reported fewer N-insertions in productive TCRs among donors in an Asian-associated ancestry cluster than the roughly 650-donor mean. HLA typing was unavailable for some donors at each locus, so association tests used only the typed subset. The classifier was reported to diagnose cytomegalovirus status with high specificity and sensitivity in both the original cohort and the validation cohort. Across donors, most TCR sequences were observed very rarely, whereas some public TCRs were present in many individuals. In a later analysis, HLA-associated TCR beta chains showed more clonal expansion and lower generation probabilities than non-associated chains that were equally common. The earlier analysis of about 600 of the donors excluded roughly 17 rarely observed V segments, including chromosome 9 orphons, because counts were too low. Several of the top co-occurrence clusters appeared to be linked to parvovirus B19, influenza, CMV and Epstein-Barr virus, according to a later analysis. A further reported finding was that TCR beta sequences accurately predicted the HLA-A and HLA-B alleles for most subjects in the first cohort. An association between a missense DCLRE1C variant and V-gene and J-gene trimming of TCR beta chains was found in a later genetic analysis and replicated in an independent cohort. The study listed over 150 TCR beta chains as associated with cytomegalovirus. The sequencing pipeline was judged likely to have produced a cluster of highly shared sequence variants as a technical artifact. In an earlier analysis of some 500 of the donors, most TCR beta V segments appeared in productive rearrangements about 87% or about 30% of the time, broadly matching IMGT annotations. The presence/absence analyses assumed that sequencing depth was roughly uniform across donors, and that assumption may not be true. In vitro tests confirmed that a few of the cytomegalovirus-associated TCR beta chains recognize cytomegalovirus antigens.

The library was obtained by the immunoSEQ multiplex PCR assay. For the multiplex PCR, a mixture combining 60 forward primers for TCR Vbeta segments and 13 reverse primers for TCR Jbeta segments was used. A multiplex PCR assay on genomic DNA amplified the CDR3 region of rearranged TCR beta genes. On the Illumina HiSeq System, the amplified TCR beta libraries were sequenced as 87-base-pair reads. Per the original workflow: Across the roughly 600 repertoires, a later analysis counted 75 million to 90 million unique TCR beta chains, around 11 million of which were shared by at least two donors. A nearest-neighbor algorithm error-corrected the raw reads and collapsed the reads into unique sequences, merging closely related sequences to remove PCR and sequencing errors. CDR3 sequences were aligned to IMGT reference sequences to assign V, D and J gene segments. For a sequence to be retained, a match of at least six nucleotides was required to both a V gene segment and a J gene segment. Rearrangements were classified as productive when the CDR3 lacked stop codons and remained in frame with V and J, and all other rearrangements were classified as non-productive. CDR3 was defined by IMGT convention, running from the second conserved V-encoded cysteine to the conserved J-encoded phenylalanine. In an earlier analysis of 500 to 650 of the donors, sequences lacking an unambiguous match to a single V gene segment were excluded. An earlier analysis of 500 to 700 of the donors classified V segments as functional when productive rearrangements were above 56.7% and as segregating when the standard deviation between donors was above 5%. A statistical classification framework was built for diagnosing cytomegalovirus status from the catalog of TCR beta chain sequences. V and J gene assignment, in a later analysis, came from comparing TCR nucleotide sequences with IMGT/GENE-DB human TR gene sequences. In a later analysis, CDR3 sequences and most-parsimonious VDJ recombination scenarios were assigned using the TCRdist pipeline. In a later analysis, every TCR beta chain was defined by the combination of its CDR3 amino acid sequence and its V-gene family, and reads without a unique V-gene family were dropped. In a later analysis, several hundred highly shared, low-generation-probability nucleotide sequences were removed to address suspected cross-contamination and a sequencing artifact. A later analysis calculated a clonal expansion index for each public chain from normalized within-repertoire ranks of inferred template counts. Generation probabilities in a later analysis came from a VDJ recombination model fitted to out-of-frame rearrangements, and those results were checked against IGoR. In a later analysis, hypergeometric tests were used to score TCR-TCR, TCR-HLA and TCR-CMV co-occurrence, with a repertoire-size bias correction applied to TCR pairs. To estimate false discovery rates, a later analysis permuted the HLA or CMV assignments 20 times. A later analysis grouped co-occurring TCRs with DBSCAN, adding TCRdist sequence similarity when clustering within HLA-allele-positive subsets. Repertoires with fewer than 30,000 or more than 120,000 public chains were left out of co-occurrence clustering, as were several repertoires with anomalous nucleotide sharing. In TCRdb, the immuneACCESS table is reduced to in-frame sequences with V and J assigned. These tables do not hold every clone; where another copy was compared, an unresolved V gene accounts for under half, and the others remain unexplained. Clone size and V and J calls were adopted from that table, with D and trimming inferred from the DNA. The sample table contains 70,000 to 100,000 clones; only one count was recorded for roughly 69% of them. 6.9% of the sample is taken by the ten largest.

CDR1 MGHDK and CDR2 SYGVNS are derived from the germline V gene. The V and J ends are trimmed by 2 bases and 2 bases, leaving 8 bases between them. CDR3 length: 14 amino acids, cysteine to phenylalanine. The read is trimmed to its CDR3 DNA, 42 bases read in frame from base 1. The cohort consisted of hundreds of healthy bone marrow donors. At the time of sampling, all cohort members were nominally healthy, though unrecorded immune exposures were likely present. The donor tested CMV seropositive and was one of the 289 seropositive cohort members. A peripheral blood sample was collected from each donor, and TCR beta sequencing was performed on peripheral blood mononuclear cells. Genomic DNA was extracted from the blood cell samples with the Qiagen DNeasy Blood Extraction Kit. Details on this clone: What this receptor recognizes is not known. The input lacks base qualities; no much larger clone sits a single base away.

This chain joins TRBV25-1 to TRBJ2-3; the D region possibly corresponds to TRBD1 (6 bases align). What was sequenced was PBMCs. The receptor comes from a woman between 50 and 59 years old in good health and CMV-seropositive. The DNA sequence is as follows: TGTGCCAGCAGTGAACAGGGGAACACAGATACGCAGTATTTT. Its translation reads: CASSEQGNTDTQYF.